Listed below are T cell receptor beta chains from one sample, sequenced in a study of blood T cell repertoires in COVID-19. Sequenced by immunoSEQ multiplex PCR; TCRdb stores in-frame clones only, minus some. Of about 200,000 clones detected, about 86% appear once; the ten largest clones hold about 2.2%. The sequencing input was peripheral blood. These receptors originate from a woman between 50 and 59 years old with acute or convalescent COVID-19. Both conserved end residues are part of each CDR3. The D gene is left open where the match is weak. Where a row states a size, it is once, few, many or the class of an expanded clone; other rows omit it.

D: -; J: TRBJ1-6; V: TRBV6-1; size: -; length: 16; DNA: TGTGCCAGCAGTGAAGAGGTGTCCGTAGGGGCTTCACCCCTCCACTTT; CDR3: CASSEEVSVGASPLHF
D: TRBD1; J: TRBJ2-1; V: TRBV6-6; size: -; length: 13; DNA: TGTGCCAGCAGTGACAGACAGGGGCGAGAGCAGTTCTTC; CDR3: CASSDRQGREQFF
D: -; J: TRBJ1-1; V: TRBV7-9; size: -; length: 12; DNA: TGTGCCAGCAGCTTGTCTCTATCCGAAGCTTTCTTT; CDR3: CASSLSLSEAFF
D: TRBD2; J: TRBJ2-7; V: TRBV6-2/TRBV6-3; size: -; length: 15; DNA: TGTGCCAGCAGTTCCTGGACTAGCGGGGGCTACGAGCAGTACTTC; CDR3: CASSSWTSGGYEQYF
D: TRBD1; J: TRBJ2-5; V: TRBV5-1; size: -; length: 14; DNA: TGCGCCAGCAGCTTGGGACAGGGGAGAGAGACCCAGTACTTC; CDR3: CASSLGQGRETQYF
D: TRBD1; J: TRBJ1-2; V: TRBV19; size: few; length: 14; DNA: TGTGCCAGTAGTATGGGAACAGGGGGCCCTGGCTACACCTTC; CDR3: CASSMGTGGPGYTF
D: TRBD1; J: TRBJ2-3; V: TRBV5-1; size: -; length: 17; DNA: TGCGCCAGCAGCTTGACGATCCGGGACAGGGGGACAGATACGCAGTATTTT; CDR3: CASSLTIRDRGTDTQYF
D: -; J: TRBJ2-1; V: TRBV4-3; size: -; length: 15; DNA: TGCGCCAGCAGCCAATCCGTTAGCTCCTACAATGAGCAGTTCTTC; CDR3: CASSQSVSSYNEQFF
D: TRBD1; J: TRBJ1-2; V: TRBV29-1; size: -; length: 13; DNA: TGCAGCGTATACCGACAGGGGGGAGGTGGCTACACCTTC; CDR3: CSVYRQGGGGYTF
D: -; J: TRBJ2-6; V: TRBV2; size: -; length: 15; DNA: TGTGCCAGCAGCCAGGGGATCTCTGGGGCCAACGTCCTGACTTTC; CDR3: CASSQGISGANVLTF
D: -; J: TRBJ2-4; V: TRBV7-6; size: -; length: 10; DNA: TGTGGGAGGAGGAAAAACATTCAGTACTTC; CDR3: CGRRKNIQYF
D: TRBD2; J: TRBJ2-3; V: TRBV6-5; size: few; length: 14; DNA: TGTGCCAGCACGGCGGGGGGCCACACAGATACGCAGTATTTT; CDR3: CASTAGGHTDTQYF
D: -; J: TRBJ2-1; V: TRBV3-1/TRBV3-2; size: -; length: 13; DNA: TGTGCCAGCAGCCACCCCGGATCGGGTGAGCAGTTCTTC; CDR3: CASSHPGSGEQFF
D: TRBD1; J: TRBJ1-2; V: TRBV28; size: -; length: 17; DNA: TGTGCCAGCACCCAGGGGGTCGGACAGACACTACACTATGGCTACACCTTC; CDR3: CASTQGVGQTLHYGYTF
D: TRBD1; J: TRBJ2-7; V: TRBV7-2; size: -; length: 14; DNA: TGTGCCAGCAGCTTATGGCAGGGGGACGACGAGCAGTACTTC; CDR3: CASSLWQGDDEQYF
D: -; J: TRBJ2-2; V: TRBV7-6; size: -; length: 15; DNA: TGTGCCAGCAGCTTAGTTGGGCCCCACACCGGGGAGCTGTTTTTT; CDR3: CASSLVGPHTGELFF
D: -; J: TRBJ2-2; V: TRBV7-9; size: once; length: 17; DNA: TGTGCCAGCAGCTTACGGTTGACTAGGACGAACACCGGGGAGCTGTTTTTT; CDR3: CASSLRLTRTNTGELFF
D: TRBD1; J: TRBJ1-5; V: TRBV5-1; size: -; length: 14; DNA: TGCGCCAGCAGCTTGGGACAGGGGGGACAGCCCCAGCATTTT; CDR3: CASSLGQGGQPQHF
D: -; J: TRBJ2-1; V: TRBV18; size: -; length: 13; DNA: TGTGCCAGCTCAATTGAAGCGGTCAATGAGCAGTTCTTC; CDR3: CASSIEAVNEQFF
D: -; J: TRBJ2-1; V: TRBV7-9; size: -; length: 11; DNA: TGTGCCAGCAGCCGCGGAAATGAGCAGTTCTTC; CDR3: CASSRGNEQFF
D: TRBD2; J: TRBJ2-5; V: TRBV19; size: -; length: 14; DNA: TGTGCCAGTAGTACGGGACTAGCGGGAGAGACCCAGTACTTC; CDR3: CASSTGLAGETQYF
D: TRBD1; J: TRBJ1-2; V: TRBV24-1; size: -; length: 15; DNA: TGTGCCACCAGTGATTTCAAGACAGGGTTCTATGGCTACACCTTC; CDR3: CATSDFKTGFYGYTF
D: TRBD1; J: TRBJ2-7; V: TRBV19; size: -; length: 15; DNA: TGTGCCAGTAGTATAGGCGGGACAGGTTTTAACGAGCAGTACTTC; CDR3: CASSIGGTGFNEQYF
D: TRBD1; J: TRBJ2-4; V: TRBV6-2/TRBV6-3; size: -; length: 17; DNA: TGTGCCAGCAGTTACCCCCGGACAGGGGGCGGCAAAAACATTCAGTACTTC; CDR3: CASSYPRTGGGKNIQYF
D: TRBD2; J: TRBJ2-3; V: TRBV18; size: -; length: 19; DNA: TGTGCCAGCTCCCCCGCGGGGGGCCGACTCGGGAACTACACAGATACGCAGTATTTT; CDR3: CASSPAGGRLGNYTDTQYF
D: TRBD1; J: TRBJ1-1; V: TRBV7-9; size: many; length: 15; DNA: TGTGCCAGCAGCTTGCAAGGACAGGTGGGAGCTGAAGCTTTCTTT; CDR3: CASSLQGQVGAEAFF
D: TRBD2; J: TRBJ2-3; V: TRBV7-2; size: -; length: 16; DNA: TGTGCCAGCAGCTCGCAGGTGGGAGGGGCCACAGATACGCAGTATTTT; CDR3: CASSSQVGGATDTQYF
D: TRBD2; J: TRBJ2-1; V: TRBV11-3; size: -; length: 18; DNA: TGTGCCAGCAGCCAGCCACGTCGGGGGGGCGTCACCTACAATGAGCAGTTCTTC; CDR3: CASSQPRRGGVTYNEQFF
D: -; J: TRBJ2-3; V: TRBV4-3; size: -; length: 15; DNA: TGCGCCAGCAGCCTGAATAGCGGTTTCACAGATACGCAGTATTTT; CDR3: CASSLNSGFTDTQYF
D: -; J: TRBJ1-6; V: TRBV6-2/TRBV6-3; size: -; length: 15; DNA: TGTGCCAGCAGCCCTCCTCCCCCTAGGGGATCACCCCTCCACTTT; CDR3: CASSPPPPRGSPLHF
D: -; J: TRBJ2-3; V: TRBV5-1; size: many; length: 15; DNA: TGCGCCAGCAGCTTGGGGGCCGATAGTACAGATACGCAGTATTTT; CDR3: CASSLGADSTDTQYF
D: -; J: TRBJ2-4; V: TRBV5-6; size: -; length: 12; DNA: TGTGCCAGTCGAGGGTCCAAAAACATTCAGTACTTC; CDR3: CASRGSKNIQYF
D: -; J: TRBJ2-7; V: TRBV21-1; size: -; length: 14; DNA: TGTGCCAGCCCCCGGGACAGGGGAGCCTACGAGCAGTACTTC; CDR3: CASPRDRGAYEQYF